This is a list of T cell receptor beta chains from one sample in a study of blood T cells in healthy people across ages. TCRdb itself ran the 5' RACE reads through MiXCR, one entry per CDR3 protein. The data show approximately 1.5 million distinct CDR3 sequences, about 31% seen once. The specimen sequenced was blood. Receptor source: a woman aged 25 to 39 in good health. CDR3s include the opening cysteine and the closing phenylalanine or tryptophan. The D gene is left open where the match is weak. Not all rows give a size; the values are once, few, many and, for expanded clones, a class.

V: TRBV20-1; size: few; J: TRBJ2-1; D: TRBD1; CDR3: CSAREIQGGGSSYNEQFF; DNA: TGCAGTGCTAGAGAGATTCAAGGGGGCGGAAGCTCCTACAATGAGCAGTTCTTC
V: TRBV18; size: NA; J: TRBJ1-4; D: NA; CDR3: CTSSPSKELFF; DNA: TGTACCAGCTCACCATCGAAAGAACTGTTTTTT
V: TRBV12-3/TRBV12-4; size: few; J: TRBJ2-3; D: NA; CDR3: CASTQTSTDTQYF; DNA: TGTGCCAGCACACAAACTAGCACAGATACGCAGTATTTT
V: TRBV27; size: few; J: TRBJ2-7; D: TRBD1; CDR3: CASTSALDRGAGEQYF; DNA: TGTGCCAGCACCTCCGCCTTGGACAGGGGGGCCGGCGAGCAGTACTTC
V: TRBV4-1; size: many; J: TRBJ2-5; D: NA; CDR3: CASSHIQETQYF; DNA: TGCGCCAGCAGCCACATACAAGAGACCCAGTACTTC
V: TRBV5-4; size: NA; J: TRBJ2-1; D: TRBD2; CDR3: CASHLGLAGVNEQFF; DNA: TGTGCCAGCCACTTGGGTCTAGCGGGAGTCAATGAGCAGTTCTTC
V: TRBV14; size: NA; J: TRBJ2-5; D: NA; CDR3: CASSHANKGWKTQYF; DNA: TGTGCCAGCAGCCATGCGAATAAGGGTTGGAAGACCCAGTACTTC
V: TRBV11-2; size: few; J: TRBJ1-2; D: TRBD1; CDR3: CASSLAVTGEGYGYTF; DNA: TGTGCCAGCAGCTTAGCGGTTACAGGGGAGGGGTATGGCTACACCTTC
V: TRBV20-1; size: NA; J: TRBJ1-2; D: NA; CDR3: CSASRILTAAFPYGYTF; DNA: TGCAGTGCTAGTAGAATATTGACGGCAGCTTTCCCTTATGGCTACACCTTC
V: TRBV6-6; size: NA; J: TRBJ2-5; D: NA; CDR3: CASSPRISGAGETQYF; DNA: TGTGCCAGCAGTCCCCGGATTTCGGGGGCGGGAGAGACCCAGTACTTC
V: TRBV6-6; size: few; J: TRBJ2-3; D: TRBD1; CDR3: CASRGDRGFTDTQYF; DNA: TGTGCCAGCAGGGGGGACAGGGGATTCACAGATACGCAGTATTTT
V: TRBV6-6; size: NA; J: TRBJ1-2; D: TRBD1; CDR3: CACRGQGARGYTF; DNA: TGTGCCTGCAGGGGACAGGGGGCGCGAGGCTACACCTTC
V: TRBV18; size: few; J: TRBJ2-1; D: NA; CDR3: CASSPAGFDEQFF; DNA: TGTGCCAGCTCACCCGCAGGGTTCGACGAGCAGTTCTTC
V: TRBV29-1; size: once; J: TRBJ1-1; D: NA; CDR3: CSVDLTLNTEAFF; DNA: TGCAGCGTTGATTTGACTTTGAACACTGAAGCTTTCTTT
V: TRBV5-5; size: many; J: TRBJ1-6; D: NA; CDR3: CASSLVGRGNNSPLHF; DNA: TGTGCCAGCAGCTTGGTGGGTAGGGGAAATAATTCACCCCTCCACTTT
V: TRBV12-3/TRBV12-4; size: NA; J: TRBJ1-2; D: NA; CDR3: CASRDNGGGSGYTF; DNA: TGTGCCAGCAGAGATAACGGCGGGGGGTCTGGCTACACCTTC
V: TRBV21-1; size: many; J: TRBJ2-3; D: NA; CDR3: CASSKAGAGSTDTQYF; DNA: TGTGCCAGCAGCAAAGCAGGAGCGGGTAGCACAGATACGCAGTATTTT
V: TRBV9; size: NA; J: TRBJ2-3; D: TRBD2; CDR3: CASSVTAGGSDTQYF; DNA: TGTGCCAGCAGCGTAACAGCGGGGGGTTCAGATACGCAGTATTTT
V: TRBV28; size: few; J: TRBJ1-2; D: NA; CDR3: CASGKANYGYTF; DNA: TGTGCCAGCGGAAAAGCTAACTATGGCTACACCTTC
V: TRBV20-1; size: few; J: TRBJ2-3; D: TRBD2; CDR3: CSGRTSGSWDTQYF; DNA: TGCAGTGGGAGGACTAGCGGGAGTTGGGATACGCAGTATTTT
V: TRBV11-2; size: few; J: TRBJ2-3; D: TRBD2; CDR3: CASSLAPSGGLRDTQYF; DNA: TGTGCCAGCAGCTTAGCTCCTAGCGGGGGGCTCAGAGATACGCAGTATTTT
V: TRBV29-1; size: few; J: TRBJ2-7; D: NA; CDR3: CSAAAGTGSYEQYF; DNA: TGCAGCGCTGCGGCCGGGACTGGCTCCTACGAGCAGTACTTC
V: TRBV28; size: few; J: TRBJ2-7; D: NA; CDR3: CASSLSPGTTYEQYF; DNA: TGTGCCAGCAGTCTCTCGCCGGGAACCACCTACGAGCAGTACTTC
V: TRBV6-1; size: NA; J: TRBJ1-1; D: NA; CDR3: CASRGTKNTEAFF; DNA: TGTGCCAGCAGAGGGACAAAGAACACTGAAGCTTTCTTT
V: TRBV12-3/TRBV12-4; size: NA; J: TRBJ2-7; D: NA; CDR3: CASSYGRERVEQYF; DNA: TGTGCCAGCAGTTACGGCCGGGAGCGTGTCGAGCAGTACTTC
V: TRBV28; size: NA; J: TRBJ2-1; D: NA; CDR3: CASLLGPWGISSYNEQFF; DNA: TGTGCCAGCCTTCTTGGTCCCTGGGGGATAAGCTCCTACAATGAGCAGTTCTTC
V: TRBV20-1; size: NA; J: TRBJ2-7; D: TRBD2; CDR3: CSASRGDGAYEQYF; DNA: TGCAGTGCCTCGCGGGGGGACGGAGCCTACGAGCAGTACTTC
V: TRBV12-3/TRBV12-4; size: many; J: TRBJ1-5; D: NA; CDR3: CASSLDVDRNQPQHF; DNA: TGTGCCAGCAGCCTGGACGTAGACCGGAATCAGCCCCAGCATTTT
V: TRBV7-2; size: few; J: TRBJ1-1; D: NA; CDR3: CASSLTGRGPFFAFF; DNA: TGTGCCAGCAGCTTAACCGGGAGGGGTCCCTTTTTCGCTTTCTTT
V: TRBV7-9; size: NA; J: TRBJ1-1; D: NA; CDR3: CASSSFHSRQANTGAFF; DNA: TGTGCCAGCAGCTCATTTCATTCGAGGCAAGCGAACACTGGAGCTTTCTTT
V: TRBV20-1; size: NA; J: TRBJ2-7; D: NA; CDR3: CSARGQLSSYEQYF; DNA: TGCAGTGCTAGAGGCCAGTTAAGCTCCTACGAGCAGTACTTC
V: TRBV30; size: NA; J: TRBJ2-1; D: NA; CDR3: CAWSRGWAGNEQFF; DNA: TGTGCCTGGAGTCGGGGATGGGCAGGGAATGAGCAGTTCTTC
V: TRBV5-4; size: NA; J: TRBJ2-1; D: NA; CDR3: CASSLSVEGEQFF; DNA: TGTGCCAGCAGCTTGAGTGTGGAGGGTGAGCAGTTCTTC
V: TRBV20-1; size: NA; J: TRBJ1-1; D: NA; CDR3: CSARPQNTEAFF; DNA: TGCAGTGCTAGACCCCAGAACACTGAAGCTTTCTTT
V: TRBV7-8; size: NA; J: TRBJ2-1; D: NA; CDR3: CASSPTGGGHYNEQFF; DNA: TGTGCCAGCAGCCCCACTGGCGGGGGCCACTACAATGAGCAGTTCTTC
V: TRBV27; size: NA; J: TRBJ1-1; D: TRBD1; CDR3: CASSSAQGAGMNTEAFF; DNA: TGTGCCAGCTCCTCGGCACAGGGGGCTGGGATGAACACTGAAGCTTTCTTT
V: TRBV6-1; size: NA; J: TRBJ2-1; D: TRBD1; CDR3: CASSKWGQKNTYNEQFF; DNA: TGTGCCAGCAGTAAATGGGGACAGAAAAATACCTACAATGAGCAGTTCTTC
V: TRBV7-9; size: few; J: TRBJ1-4; D: NA; CDR3: CASSLGDTTNEKLFF; DNA: TGTGCCAGCAGCCTCGGAGATACAACTAATGAAAAACTGTTTTTT
V: TRBV6-6; size: few; J: TRBJ1-5; D: NA; CDR3: CASSYDGGQPQHF; DNA: TGTGCCAGCAGTTACGACGGGGGTCAGCCCCAGCATTTT
V: TRBV4-1; size: many; J: TRBJ2-1; D: TRBD1; CDR3: CASSHRGSYNEQFF; DNA: TGTGCCAGCAGCCACAGGGGCTCCTACAATGAGCAGTTCTTC
V: TRBV5-1; size: few; J: TRBJ1-1; D: NA; CDR3: CASSLVGRADSNTEAFF; DNA: TGCGCCAGCAGCTTGGTAGGGAGGGCGGACAGCAACACTGAAGCTTTCTTT
V: TRBV7-3; size: NA; J: TRBJ2-3; D: NA; CDR3: CASSLGPSADTQYF; DNA: TGTGCCAGCAGCTTAGGTCCTAGCGCCGATACGCAGTATTTT
V: TRBV11-2; size: NA; J: TRBJ2-5; D: TRBD1; CDR3: CASSLRDRGGEQYF; DNA: TGTGCCAGCAGCCTGAGGGACAGGGGTGGTGAGCAGTACTTC
V: TRBV20-1; size: NA; J: TRBJ2-6; D: NA; CDR3: CSARDLQGSGANVLTF; DNA: TGCAGTGCTAGGGACTTGCAGGGATCTGGGGCCAACGTCCTGACTTTC
V: TRBV20-1; size: NA; J: TRBJ2-3; D: NA; CDR3: CSAPRAQTDTQYF; DNA: TGCAGTGCTCCCCGGGCGCAGACAGATACGCAGTATTTT
V: TRBV6-1; size: few; J: TRBJ2-7; D: NA; CDR3: CASRPTDLSYEQYF; DNA: TGTGCCAGCAGACCGACAGATCTCTCCTACGAGCAGTACTTC
V: TRBV27; size: many; J: TRBJ1-2; D: NA; CDR3: CASSSGRDYYGYTF; DNA: TGTGCCAGCAGTTCGGGACGGGACTACTATGGCTACACCTTC
V: TRBV4-1; size: many; J: TRBJ2-1; D: TRBD2; CDR3: CASSRGLAGDGEQFF; DNA: TGCGCCAGCAGCCGGGGACTAGCGGGAGACGGAGAGCAGTTCTTC
V: TRBV5-1; size: NA; J: TRBJ2-2; D: TRBD2; CDR3: CASSLQTSATGELFF; DNA: TGCGCCAGCAGCTTGCAGACTAGCGCTACCGGGGAGCTGTTTTTT
V: TRBV3-1; size: many; J: TRBJ2-7; D: NA; CDR3: CASSPSRDSYEQYF; DNA: TGTGCCAGCAGCCCGTCACGGGACTCCTACGAGCAGTACTTC
V: TRBV2; size: many; J: TRBJ2-3; D: TRBD1; CDR3: CASSGRQGGTDTQYF; DNA: TGTGCCAGCAGTGGGAGACAGGGAGGCACAGATACGCAGTATTTT
V: TRBV20-1; size: NA; J: TRBJ2-5; D: TRBD2; CDR3: CSATGLADKQETQYF; DNA: TGCAGTGCAACGGGACTAGCGGATAAACAAGAGACCCAGTACTTC
V: TRBV12-3/TRBV12-4; size: few; J: TRBJ2-7; D: TRBD1; CDR3: CASSLTGTGEKEQYF; DNA: TGTGCCAGCAGTTTAACCGGGACAGGGGAGAAGGAGCAGTACTTC
V: TRBV6-2/TRBV6-3; size: NA; J: TRBJ2-7; D: NA; CDR3: CASSYVFDSSYEQYF; DNA: TGTGCCAGCAGTTACGTCTTCGACAGCTCCTACGAGCAGTACTTC
V: TRBV9; size: NA; J: TRBJ2-1; D: NA; CDR3: CASSVDPPSYNEQFF; DNA: TGTGCCAGCAGCGTTGATCCCCCCTCCTACAATGAGCAGTTCTTC
V: TRBV4-1; size: NA; J: TRBJ2-1; D: TRBD2; CDR3: CASSRGDSGRFYNEQFF; DNA: TGCGCCAGCAGCCGGGGCGATAGCGGGAGATTTTACAATGAGCAGTTCTTC
V: TRBV9; size: NA; J: TRBJ2-6; D: NA; CDR3: CASSVVEGNGPPSGANVLTF; DNA: TGTGCCAGCAGCGTAGTCGAGGGAAACGGACCACCCTCTGGGGCCAACGTCCTGACTTTC